Each of the 17 T cell receptor beta chains below was sequenced from the same sample in a study of glioma-infiltrating T cells after dendritic cell vaccination. This sample's time point: after dendritic cell vaccination, including at tumor progression/relapse. Sequenced by immunoSEQ multiplex PCR; TCRdb stores in-frame clones only, minus some. Of 90,000 or so clones in the sample, approximately 75% are singletons; the top ten hold less than 2.5%. The sequencing used blood, collected after dendritic cell vaccination. The receptors were sampled from a human donor with glioblastoma.

The chain combines TRBV27 with TRBJ2-1, with 10 bases lining up with TRBD2. CDR1 is MNHEY and CDR2 is SMNVEV in the germline V gene (reference sequence). The CDR3 runs 16 residues. With 4 bases clipped from V and 5 bases from J, the junction kept 8 bases outside the gene matches. Here the CDR3 reads CASSSQGLAANNEQFF. CDR3 nucleotide sequence: TGTGCCAGCAGTTCACAAGGACTAGCGGCGAACAATGAGCAGTTCTTC.

This clone has more than one count but fewer than ten. The chain has TRBV2 and TRBJ1-5; D not certain. The germline V gene encodes CDR1 SNHLY and CDR2 FYNNEI. The CDR3 runs 12 residues. V lost 6 bases, J lost 1 base, and 4 bases lay in between. CDR3 coding DNA: TGTGCCAGCAGGAGGAGCAATCAGCCCCAGCATTTT. Residues: CASRRSNQPQHF. Drawing the rest from reference TRBV2 and TRBJ1-5, the complete variable domain is EPEVTQTPSHQVTQMGQEVILRCVPISNHLYFYWYRQILGQKVEFLVSFYNNEISEKSEIFDDQFSVERPDGSNFTLKIRSTKLEDSAMYFCASRRSNQPQHFGDGTRLSIL.

J is TRBJ1-4 and V is TRBV19; no firm D call. The CDR3 contains 14 residues. Trimming took 4 bases from V and 0 from J, leaving 6 bases between them. From germline, CDR1 is LNHDA and CDR2 SQIVND (reference sequence). The CDR3 DNA sequence: TGTGCCAGTAGTACCACAGCAACTAATGAAAAACTGTTTTTT. Its protein is CASSTTATNEKLFF.

The chain uses TRBV23-1 and TRBJ1-1, with 7 bases aligning to TRBD1. TRBV23-1 is sorted into the ORF group, with uncertain function. The CDR3 spans 17 residues. The V segment lost 6 bases and the J segment 0 bases; nucleotides outside the gene matches: 13. CDR3 nucleotides: TGCGCCAGCAGCTCAGAGGGGACAGACGTATTGAACACTGAAGCTTTCTTT. Protein: CASSSEGTDVLNTEAFF.

This chain links TRBV6-6 with TRBJ2-7, with a possible D match to TRBD1 (5 bases). Between the trimmed V and J ends, which lost 6 bases and 3 bases, there was a span of 12 bases. The CDR3 is 13 amino acids. Germline V lookup: CDR1 MNHNY, CDR2 SVGAGI (reference sequence). The CDR3 spells CASSPIGVYEQYV. CDR3 nucleotide sequence: TGTGCCAGCAGCCCTATAGGGGTCTACGAGCAGTACGTC.

This clone was seen only once. The CDR3 is CASTEREDSYEQYV. The CDR3 DNA sequence: TGTGCCAGTACGGAGCGGGAGGACTCCTACGAGCAGTACGTC. The V and J genes are TRBV19 and TRBJ2-7; 9 bases are shared with TRBD2. Unmatched junction bases numbered 4, after V lost 7 bases and J lost 0 bases. This CDR3 is built from 14 residues. Germline CDR1 and CDR2: LNHDA and SQIVND (reference sequence).

J is TRBJ1-3 and V is TRBV7-9, with 7 bases fitting TRBD1. Germline V lookup: CDR1 SEHNR, CDR2 FQNEAQ (reference sequence). CDR3 length equals 13 residues. Trimming at V came to 5 bases and at J to 4 bases, leaving 2 bases not matched to a gene. The CDR3 DNA is TGTGCCAGCAGCCCGGGACAGGGAAACACCATATATTTT. Translation: CASSPGQGNTIYF.

The rearrangement joins TRBV2 to TRBJ1-4, with D possibly matching TRBD1 (6 bases). The CDR3 covers 15 residues. V lost 3 bases and J 3 bases, leaving 11 bases between the germline ends. Per germline, CDR1 SNHLY and CDR2 FYNNEI. This chain's CDR3 is CASSDQGRANEKLFF. CDR3 sequence (DNA): TGTGCCAGCAGTGATCAGGGGAGGGCTAATGAAAAACTGTTTTTT.

V gene TRBV5-6 combines with J gene TRBJ2-1, with 10 nucleotides matching TRBD2. Germline V lookup: CDR1 SGHDT, CDR2 YYEEEE. The junction had 6 bases not matched to a gene; V was cut back by 0 bases and J by 0 bases. CDR3 size: 18 residues. The CDR3 sequence is CASSLEGASGSSYNEQFF. The CDR3 nucleotides are TGTGCCAGCAGCTTGGAGGGGGCTAGCGGGAGCTCCTACAATGAGCAGTTCTTC.

The chain carries TRBV9 and TRBJ2-5; 7 nucleotides line up with TRBD2. The ends lost 3 bases at V and 1 base at J; junction bases unmatched: 12. The CDR3 covers 17 residues. Germline CDR1 and CDR2: SGDLS and YYNGEE. The CDR3 nucleotides read TGTGCCAGCAGCGAGGTCGTGGCGGGAGATGCCCAAGAGACCCAGTACTTC. It is translated as CASSEVVAGDAQETQYF.

This clone has more than one count but fewer than ten. The V gene is TRBV9, the J gene TRBJ2-5; 10 bases match TRBD1. V lost 0 bases, J lost 2 bases, and 4 bases stayed unmatched. CDR1 and CDR2 from the germline V gene are SGDLS and YYNGEE. The CDR3 totals 16 residues. DNA of the CDR3: TGTGCCAGCAGCGTAGCTAGGACAGGGGGGCAAGAGACCCAGTACTTC. Its translation: CASSVARTGGQETQYF.

The V gene is TRBV29-1, the J gene TRBJ1-5; 8 bases match TRBD1. J lost 5 bases, V lost 6 bases, and 3 bases had no gene match. Germline loops: CDR1 SQVTM, CDR2 ANQGSEA. This CDR3 spans 12 amino acids. For the CDR3, the DNA is TGCAGCGTGGTACAGGGGGATCAGCCCCAGCATTTT. Translating gives CSVVQGDQPQHF.

This CDR3 is CASSTGTGRFGEQFF. CDR3 DNA sequence: TGTGCCAGCAGTACCGGGACAGGGAGGTTCGGTGAGCAGTTCTTC. The V call is TRBV27, the J call TRBJ2-1; 9 nucleotides align to TRBD1. From germline, CDR1 is MNHEY and CDR2 SMNVEV (reference sequence). The length of the CDR3 is 15 residues. V dropped 5 bases and J dropped 9; count of bases not matched to a gene: 11.

V gene TRBV15 combines with J gene TRBJ2-1; the match to TRBD2 covers 10 bases. This CDR3 comprises 20 residues. Per the germline V gene, CDR1 is LNHNV and CDR2 is YYDKDF (reference sequence). Trimming removed 1 base from V and 1 base from J; junction bases left unmatched: 13. CDR3 loop: CATSRGGLAARTLSYNEQFF. In DNA form, the CDR3 reads TGTGCCACCAGCAGAGGTGGACTAGCGGCGCGAACCCTATCCTACAATGAGCAGTTCTTC.

The rearrangement joins TRBV19 to TRBJ2-7; 8 bases match TRBD2. CDR1 LNHDA and CDR2 SQIVND come from the germline V gene (reference sequence). Germline trimming cut 7 bases from V and 2 bases from J; bases unmatched to any gene: 19. CDR3 length equals 18 residues. As DNA, the CDR3 is TGTGCCAGTACACGGGGGAGCGGGAGTATAGGGGGGGCCTACGAGCAGTACGTC. This gives the protein CASTRGSGSIGGAYEQYV.

The V call is TRBV21-1, the J call TRBJ2-7; the table's TRBD2 call for D was not verified on the DNA. TRBV21-1 is termed a pseudogene. The CDR3 is 16 amino acids. The CDR3 coding sequence is TGTGCCAGCAGCAAAGGGACTATCACATGGAACTACGAGCAGTACGTC. Translation gives CASSKGTITWNYEQYV.

This clone was detected a few times. The rearrangement joins TRBV29-1 to TRBJ1-2, with a tentative D call TRBD1 (5 bases). The germline V gene encodes CDR1 SQVTM and CDR2 ANQGSEA. Trimming cost V 4 bases and J 2 bases, with 11 bases left between them. The CDR3 covers 13 residues. The CDR3: CSVGFRVNYGYTF. The CDR3 nucleotides read TGCAGCGTTGGTTTCAGGGTGAACTATGGCTACACCTTC. The full variable domain, with the rest looked up from reference TRBV29-1 and TRBJ1-2, is SAVISQKPSRDICQRGTSLTIQCQVDSQVTMMFWYRQQPGQSLTLIATANQGSEATYESGFVIDKFPISRPNLTFSTLTVSNMSPEDSSIYLCSVGFRVNYGYTFGSGTRLTVV.